There are a few counts of the clone carrying this TCR beta chain. The data are from a study of blood T cell repertoires in COVID-19. Some clones are missing from TCRdb's copy, which holds only in-frame ones; the method was immunoSEQ multiplex PCR. The table has about 240,000 clones, 75% to 90% seen once. Germline CDR1 is LNHDA and CDR2 is SQIVND (reference sequence). The CDR3 has 14 residues. The J segment lost 6 bases and the V segment lost 7 bases, leaving 6 bases of the junction unmatched. Sequenced input: PBMCs or T cells enriched from blood (not recorded which). The chain couples TRBV19 to TRBJ2-2, with 9 nucleotides matching TRBD1. The TCR was taken from a woman aged 40 to 50 with acute COVID-19. This chain's CDR3 is CASKRTGEAGELFF. The CDR3 bases are TGTGCCAGTAAAAGGACAGGGGAAGCCGGGGAGCTGTTTTTT.